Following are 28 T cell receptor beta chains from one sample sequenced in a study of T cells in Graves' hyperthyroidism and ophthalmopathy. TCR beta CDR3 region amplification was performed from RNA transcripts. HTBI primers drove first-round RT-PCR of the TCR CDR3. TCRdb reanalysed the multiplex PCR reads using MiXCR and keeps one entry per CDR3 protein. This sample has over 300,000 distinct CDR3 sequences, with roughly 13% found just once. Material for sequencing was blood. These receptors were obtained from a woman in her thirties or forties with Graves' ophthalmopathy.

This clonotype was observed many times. The CDR3 protein is CASSVGSGRDLETQYF. Here the CDR3 DNA reads TGTGCCAGCAGCGTCGGGAGCGGGAGGGATTTGGAGACCCAGTACTTC. The V and J genes are TRBV7-9 and TRBJ2-5, with 10 nucleotides matching TRBD2. With 5 bases clipped from V and 5 bases from J, the junction kept 11 bases outside the gene matches. Germline loops: CDR1 SEHNR, CDR2 FQNEAQ (reference sequence). The CDR3 sequence is 16 residues long. Full variable domain (remainder filled in from reference TRBV7-9 and TRBJ2-5): DTGVSQNPRHKITKRGQNVTFRCDPISEHNRLYWYRQTLGQGPEFLTYFQNEAQLEKSRLLSDRFSAERPKGSFSTLEIQRTEQGDSAMYLCASSVGSGRDLETQYFGPGTRLLVL.

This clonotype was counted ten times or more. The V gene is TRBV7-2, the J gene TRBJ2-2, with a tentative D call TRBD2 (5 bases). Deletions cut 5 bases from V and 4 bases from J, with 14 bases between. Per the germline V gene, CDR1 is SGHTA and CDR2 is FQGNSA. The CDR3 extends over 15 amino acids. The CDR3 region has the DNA TGTGCCAGCAGCGGTTCTTCGGGAATCACCGGGGAGCTGTTTTTT. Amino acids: CASSGSSGITGELFF.

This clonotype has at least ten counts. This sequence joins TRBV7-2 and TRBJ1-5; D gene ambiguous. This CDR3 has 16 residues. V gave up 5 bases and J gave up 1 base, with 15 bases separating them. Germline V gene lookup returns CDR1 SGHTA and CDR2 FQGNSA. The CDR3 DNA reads TGTGCCAGCAGCCCAGTCACAACGCCGAGCAATCAGCCCCAGCATTTT. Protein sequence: CASSPVTTPSNQPQHF.

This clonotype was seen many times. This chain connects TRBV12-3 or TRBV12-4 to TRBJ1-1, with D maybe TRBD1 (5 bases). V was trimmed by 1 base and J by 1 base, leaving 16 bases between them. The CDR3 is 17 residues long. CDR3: CASSLGGEGMGNTEAFF. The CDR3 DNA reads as TGTGCCAGCAGTTTAGGAGGGGAGGGGATGGGGAACACTGAAGCTTTCTTT.

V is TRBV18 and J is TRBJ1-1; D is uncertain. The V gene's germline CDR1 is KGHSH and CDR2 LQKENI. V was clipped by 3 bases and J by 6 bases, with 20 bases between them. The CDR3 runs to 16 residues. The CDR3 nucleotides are TGTGCCAGCTCACCCCTCCGGGCCATGCCGGACGCTGAAGCTTTCTTT. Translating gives CASSPLRAMPDAEAFF.

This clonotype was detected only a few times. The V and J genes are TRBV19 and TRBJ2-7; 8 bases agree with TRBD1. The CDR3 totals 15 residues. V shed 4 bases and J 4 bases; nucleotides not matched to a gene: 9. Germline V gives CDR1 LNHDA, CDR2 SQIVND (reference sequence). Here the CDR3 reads CASSTSPGQDYEQYF. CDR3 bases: TGTGCCAGTAGTACTTCACCGGGACAGGATTACGAGCAGTACTTC.

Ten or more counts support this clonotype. As DNA, the CDR3 is TGTGCCAGCAGTCGACAGAGGGACACTGAAGCTTTCTTT. This gives the protein CASSRQRDTEAFF. The V and J genes are TRBV12-3 or TRBV12-4 and TRBJ1-1, with D possibly TRBD1 on 5 matching bases. The CDR3 loop spans 13 amino acids. Trimming pared 5 bases from V and 3 bases from J, leaving 10 bases between.

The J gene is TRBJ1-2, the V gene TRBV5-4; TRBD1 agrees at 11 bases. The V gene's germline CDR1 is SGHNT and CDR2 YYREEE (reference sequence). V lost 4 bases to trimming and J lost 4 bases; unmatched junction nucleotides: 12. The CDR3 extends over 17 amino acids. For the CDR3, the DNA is TGTGCCAGCAGCAAGGGACAGGGGGAGGGTATTGGCTATGGCTACACCTTC. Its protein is CASSKGQGEGIGYGYTF.

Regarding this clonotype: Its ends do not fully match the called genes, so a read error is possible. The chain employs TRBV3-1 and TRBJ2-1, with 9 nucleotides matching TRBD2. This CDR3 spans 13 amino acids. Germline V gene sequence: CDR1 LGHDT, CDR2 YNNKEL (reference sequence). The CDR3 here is CARSPGTSRKQFF. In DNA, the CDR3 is TGTGCCAGGAGCCCTGGGACTAGCAGGAAACAGTTCTTC.

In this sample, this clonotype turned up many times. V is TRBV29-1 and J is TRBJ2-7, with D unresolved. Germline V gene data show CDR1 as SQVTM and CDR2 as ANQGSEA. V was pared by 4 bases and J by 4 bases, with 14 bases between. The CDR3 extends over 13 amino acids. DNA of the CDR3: TGCAGCGTTGTGCAGGCCGATTCGTACGAGCAGTACTTC. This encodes CSVVQADSYEQYF.

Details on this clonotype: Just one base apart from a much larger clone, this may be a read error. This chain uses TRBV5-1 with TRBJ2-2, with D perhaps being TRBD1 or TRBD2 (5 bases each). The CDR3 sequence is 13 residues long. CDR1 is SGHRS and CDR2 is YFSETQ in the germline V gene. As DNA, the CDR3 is TGCGCCAGCAAGTCAGCGGACACCGGGGAGCTGCTTTTT. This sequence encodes CASKSADTGELLF.

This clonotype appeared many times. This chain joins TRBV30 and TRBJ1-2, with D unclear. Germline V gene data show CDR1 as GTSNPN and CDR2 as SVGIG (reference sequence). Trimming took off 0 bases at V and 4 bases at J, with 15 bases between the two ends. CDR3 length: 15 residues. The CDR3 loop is CAWSVQLTGGYGYTF. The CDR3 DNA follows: TGTGCCTGGAGTGTACAGCTCACCGGTGGCTATGGCTACACCTTC.

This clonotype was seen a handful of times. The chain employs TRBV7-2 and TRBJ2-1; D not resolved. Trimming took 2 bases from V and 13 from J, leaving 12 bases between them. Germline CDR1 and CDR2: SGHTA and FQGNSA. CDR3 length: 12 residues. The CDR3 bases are TGTGCCAGCAGCTTATTGCAGTCTTCCCAGTTCTTC. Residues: CASSLLQSSQFF.

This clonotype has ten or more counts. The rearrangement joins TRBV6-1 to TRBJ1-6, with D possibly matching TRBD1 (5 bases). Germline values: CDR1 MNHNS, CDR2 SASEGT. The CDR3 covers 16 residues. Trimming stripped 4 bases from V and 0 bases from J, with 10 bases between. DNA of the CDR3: TGTGCCAGCAGTGGTCAGGGTCTCTCCTATAATTCACCCCTCCACTTT. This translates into CASSGQGLSYNSPLHF.

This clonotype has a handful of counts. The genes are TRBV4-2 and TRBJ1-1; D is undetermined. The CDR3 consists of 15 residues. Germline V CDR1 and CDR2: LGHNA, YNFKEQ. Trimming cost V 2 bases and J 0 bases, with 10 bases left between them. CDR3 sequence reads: CASSQQTSMNTEAFF. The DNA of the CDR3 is TGTGCCAGCAGCCAACAAACAAGTATGAACACTGAAGCTTTCTTT.

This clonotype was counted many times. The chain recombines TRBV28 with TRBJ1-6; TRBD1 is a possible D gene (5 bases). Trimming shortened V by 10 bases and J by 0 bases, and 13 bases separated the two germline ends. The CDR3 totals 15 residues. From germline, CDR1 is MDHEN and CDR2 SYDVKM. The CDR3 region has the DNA TGTGCCACAGCTTGGGGGAGCTCCTATAATTCACCCCTCCACTTT. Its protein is CATAWGSSYNSPLHF.

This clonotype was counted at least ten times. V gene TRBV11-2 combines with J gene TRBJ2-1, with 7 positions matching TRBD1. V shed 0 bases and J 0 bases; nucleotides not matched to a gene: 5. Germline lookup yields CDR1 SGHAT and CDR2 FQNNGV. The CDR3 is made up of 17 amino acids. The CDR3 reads CASSLEAGGSSYNEQFF. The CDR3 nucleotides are TGTGCCAGCAGCTTAGAAGCAGGGGGAAGCTCCTACAATGAGCAGTTCTTC. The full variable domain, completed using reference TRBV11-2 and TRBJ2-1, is EAGVAQSPRYKIIEKRQSVAFWCNPISGHATLYWYQQILGQGPKLLIQFQNNGVVDDSQLPKDRFSAERLKGVDSTLKIQPAKLEDSAVYLCASSLEAGGSSYNEQFFGPGTRLTVL.

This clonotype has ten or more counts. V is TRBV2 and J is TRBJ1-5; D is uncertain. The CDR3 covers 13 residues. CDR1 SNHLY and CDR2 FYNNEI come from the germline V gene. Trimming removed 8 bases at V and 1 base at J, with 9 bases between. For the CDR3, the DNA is TGTGCCAGCGCTGTTTGGAGCAATCAGCCCCAGCATTTT. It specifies CASAVWSNQPQHF.

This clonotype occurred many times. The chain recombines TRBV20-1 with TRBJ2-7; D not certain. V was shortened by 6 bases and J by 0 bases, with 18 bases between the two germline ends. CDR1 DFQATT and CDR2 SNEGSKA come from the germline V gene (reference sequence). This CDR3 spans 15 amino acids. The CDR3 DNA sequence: TGCAGTGCCTTCCGAAATCAGGCAAACTCCTACGAGCAGTACTTC. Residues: CSAFRNQANSYEQYF.

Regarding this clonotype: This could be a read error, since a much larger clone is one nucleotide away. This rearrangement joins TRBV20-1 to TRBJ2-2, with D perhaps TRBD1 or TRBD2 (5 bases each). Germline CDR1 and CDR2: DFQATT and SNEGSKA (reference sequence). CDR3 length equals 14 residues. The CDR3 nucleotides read TGCAGTGCGTACGACAGCGGCAACACCGGGGAGCCGTTTTTT. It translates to CSAYDSGNTGEPFF.

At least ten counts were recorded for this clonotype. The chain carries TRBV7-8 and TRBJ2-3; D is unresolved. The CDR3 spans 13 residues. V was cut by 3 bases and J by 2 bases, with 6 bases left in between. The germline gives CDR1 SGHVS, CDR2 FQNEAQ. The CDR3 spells CASSFGYTDTQYF. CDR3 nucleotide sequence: TGTGCCAGCAGCTTCGGGTACACAGATACGCAGTATTTT.

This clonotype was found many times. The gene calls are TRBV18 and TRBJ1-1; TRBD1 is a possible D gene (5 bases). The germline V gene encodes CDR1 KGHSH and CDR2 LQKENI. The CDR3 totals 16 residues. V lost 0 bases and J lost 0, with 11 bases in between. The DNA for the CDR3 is TGTGCCAGCTCACCACCCCGACGGACAATGAACACTGAAGCTTTCTTT. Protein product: CASSPPRRTMNTEAFF.

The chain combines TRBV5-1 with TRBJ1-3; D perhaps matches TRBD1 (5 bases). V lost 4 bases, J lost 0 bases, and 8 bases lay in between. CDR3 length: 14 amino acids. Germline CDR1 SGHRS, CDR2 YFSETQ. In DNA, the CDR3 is TGCGCCAGCAGCGCGGGACGCTCTGGAAACACCATATATTTT. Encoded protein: CASSAGRSGNTIYF.

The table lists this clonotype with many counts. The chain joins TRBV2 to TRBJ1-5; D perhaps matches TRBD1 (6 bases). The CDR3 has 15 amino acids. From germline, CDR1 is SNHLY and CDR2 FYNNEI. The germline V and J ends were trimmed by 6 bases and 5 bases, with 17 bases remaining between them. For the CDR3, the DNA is TGTGCCAGCAGCTGGGGGGGGAAGGGGGATCAGCCCCAGCATTTT. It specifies CASSWGGKGDQPQHF.

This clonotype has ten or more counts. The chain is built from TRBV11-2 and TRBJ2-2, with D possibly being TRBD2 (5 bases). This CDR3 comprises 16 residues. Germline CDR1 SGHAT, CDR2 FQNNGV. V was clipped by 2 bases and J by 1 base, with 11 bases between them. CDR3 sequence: CASSLIGGLNTGELFF. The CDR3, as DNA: TGTGCCAGCAGCTTAATTGGCGGGCTGAACACCGGGGAGCTGTTTTTT.

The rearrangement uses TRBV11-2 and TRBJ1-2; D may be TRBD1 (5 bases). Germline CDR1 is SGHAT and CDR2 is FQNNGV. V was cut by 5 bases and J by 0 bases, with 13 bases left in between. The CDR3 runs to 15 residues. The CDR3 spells CASSQGRRANYGYTF. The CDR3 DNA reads TGTGCCAGCAGCCAGGGACGGCGAGCTAACTATGGCTACACCTTC.

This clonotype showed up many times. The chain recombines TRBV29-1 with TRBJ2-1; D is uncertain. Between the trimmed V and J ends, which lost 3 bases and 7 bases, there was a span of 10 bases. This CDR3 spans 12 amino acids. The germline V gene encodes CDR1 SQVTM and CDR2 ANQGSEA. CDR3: CSVELYGNEQFF. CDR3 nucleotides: TGCAGCGTTGAGTTGTATGGAAATGAGCAGTTCTTC.

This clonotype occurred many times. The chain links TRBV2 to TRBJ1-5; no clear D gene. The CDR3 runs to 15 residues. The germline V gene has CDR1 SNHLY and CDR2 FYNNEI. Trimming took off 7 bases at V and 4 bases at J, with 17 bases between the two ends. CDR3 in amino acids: CASTPSHGGNQPQHF. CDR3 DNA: TGTGCCAGCACCCCATCCCACGGTGGAAATCAGCCCCAGCATTTT.